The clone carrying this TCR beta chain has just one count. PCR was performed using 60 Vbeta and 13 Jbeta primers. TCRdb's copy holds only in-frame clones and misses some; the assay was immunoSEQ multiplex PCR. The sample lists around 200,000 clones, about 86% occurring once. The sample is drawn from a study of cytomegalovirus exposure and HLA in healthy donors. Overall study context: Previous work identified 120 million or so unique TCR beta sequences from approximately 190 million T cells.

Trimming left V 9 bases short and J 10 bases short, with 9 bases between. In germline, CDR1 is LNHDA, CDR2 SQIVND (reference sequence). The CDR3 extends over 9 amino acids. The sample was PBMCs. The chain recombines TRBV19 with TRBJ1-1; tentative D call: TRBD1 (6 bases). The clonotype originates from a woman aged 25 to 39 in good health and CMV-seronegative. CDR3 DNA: TGTGCCAGGACAGGCAGAGCTTTCTTT. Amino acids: CARTGRAFF.